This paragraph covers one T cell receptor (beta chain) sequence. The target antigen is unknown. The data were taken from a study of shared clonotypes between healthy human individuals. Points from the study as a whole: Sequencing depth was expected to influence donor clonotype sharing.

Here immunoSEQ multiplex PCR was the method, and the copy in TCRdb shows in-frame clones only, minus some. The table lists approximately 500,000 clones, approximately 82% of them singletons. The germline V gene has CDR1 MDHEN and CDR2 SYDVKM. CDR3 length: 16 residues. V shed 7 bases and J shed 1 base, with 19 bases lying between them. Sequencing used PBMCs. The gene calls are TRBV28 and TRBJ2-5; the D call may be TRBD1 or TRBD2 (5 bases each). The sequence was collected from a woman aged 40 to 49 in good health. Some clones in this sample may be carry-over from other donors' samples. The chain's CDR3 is CASNPSMSGGQETQYF. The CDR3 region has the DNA TGTGCCAGCAACCCTTCGATGTCTGGGGGCCAAGAGACCCAGTACTTC.